These T cell receptor beta chains were read from a single sample in a study of cytomegalovirus exposure and HLA in healthy donors. The table came from immunoSEQ multiplex PCR; TCRdb's copy has only in-frame clones and leaves some out. Of around 280,000 clones listed, 80% to 90% are singletons. Sequences were obtained from PBMCs. All receptors come from a woman aged 18-29 years in good health and CMV-seronegative. Both conserved end residues are part of each CDR3. The order of the fields is D gene, CDR3 length, J gene, V gene, clone size, CDR3 DNA, CDR3 protein. A D gene is named only where the DNA matches it firmly. The size of a clone is reported for some rows only, either as once, few or many, or as a class for expanded clones.

. | 14 | TRBJ1-5 | TRBV19 | . | TGTGCCAGTAGTACCCCGGCCCTAGAGGAGCCCCAGCATTTT | CASSTPALEEPQHF
TRBD2 | 15 | TRBJ2-7 | TRBV18 | . | TGTGCCAGCTCACCTGATCAGGGGTTAGCGGGGGAGCAGTACTTC | CASSPDQGLAGEQYF
. | 17 | TRBJ1-1 | TRBV9 | . | TGTGCCAGCAGCCGAGACATTGAGTTGGGGGCGAACACTGAAGCTTTCTTT | CASSRDIELGANTEAFF
. | 15 | TRBJ1-1 | TRBV9 | . | TGTGCCAGCAGCGTAGCGCCCGGGGTGGACACTGAAGCTTTCTTT | CASSVAPGVDTEAFF
TRBD2 | 13 | TRBJ2-3 | TRBV6-1 | . | TGTGCCAGCTGGGGAAGCGGGGGAGATACGCAGTATTTT | CASWGSGGDTQYF
TRBD2 | 15 | TRBJ2-3 | TRBV6-4 | . | TGTGCCAGCAGTGAATCCGGGGGGGCCACAGATACGCAGTATTTT | CASSESGGATDTQYF
. | 18 | TRBJ2-2 | TRBV10-3 | . | TGTGCCATCAGTGGACCCTCGGGAGAGGACCCGAACACCGGGGAGCTGTTTTTT | CAISGPSGEDPNTGELFF
TRBD2 | 14 | TRBJ2-5 | TRBV25-1 | . | TGTGCCAGCAGTGACGCGGGGGGGCCCGAGACCCAGTACTTC | CASSDAGGPETQYF
TRBD1 | 13 | TRBJ1-5 | TRBV29-1 | . | TGCAGCGTTGAAGTGGACAGGGACCAGCCCCAGCATTTT | CSVEVDRDQPQHF
. | 15 | TRBJ1-5 | TRBV30 | once | TGTGCCTGGAGTGGCTTGGGAACAGGGTATCAGCCCCAGCATTTT | CAWSGLGTGYQPQHF
TRBD1 | 14 | TRBJ2-5 | TRBV10-3 | . | TGTGCCATCAGTGAGTCTGGCAGGGGGGAGACCCAGTACTTC | CAISESGRGETQYF
. | 14 | TRBJ2-7 | TRBV11-2 | . | TGTGCCAGCAGCTTCCGAGGAAGGTCCGACGAGCAGTACTTC | CASSFRGRSDEQYF
TRBD2 | 12 | TRBJ2-1 | TRBV5-1 | . | TGCGCCAGCTCGACTAGCCCAAATGAGCAGTTCTTC | CASSTSPNEQFF
. | 14 | TRBJ1-5 | TRBV27 | . | TGTGCCAGCAGTTTATCCGGGGTCCATCAGCCCCAGCATTTT | CASSLSGVHQPQHF
. | 14 | TRBJ1-1 | TRBV11-2 | . | TGTGCCAGCAGCTTAGGGGCCACGGACACTGAAGCTTTCTTT | CASSLGATDTEAFF
TRBD1 | 18 | TRBJ1-2 | TRBV7-9 | . | TGTGCCAGCAGCCTCCATCTCCTGACAGGGGGCATCGGCGATGGCTACACCTTC | CASSLHLLTGGIGDGYTF
TRBD1 | 14 | TRBJ1-4 | TRBV5-1 | . | TGCGCCAGCAGCTTGGGGACAGGGGAAGAAAAACTGTTTTTT | CASSLGTGEEKLFF
. | 16 | TRBJ1-4 | TRBV9 | . | TGTGCCAGCAGCACAGGGAGATCGACAACTAATGAAAAACTGTTTTTT | CASSTGRSTTNEKLFF
TRBD1 | 16 | TRBJ2-7 | TRBV7-2 | . | TGTGCCAGCAGCTTGACAGGGGCCCGGGGAGGCTACGAGCAGTACTTC | CASSLTGARGGYEQYF
. | 14 | TRBJ1-4 | TRBV30 | . | TGTGCCTGGAGTGTATTGGAGGCGGGAGAAAAACTGTTTTTT | CAWSVLEAGEKLFF
. | 15 | TRBJ1-5 | TRBV6-6 | . | TGTGCCAGCAGTTACTCCCAAAAGGGAGATCAGCCCCAGCATTTT | CASSYSQKGDQPQHF
. | 12 | TRBJ1-2 | TRBV11-2 | . | TGTGCCAGCAGTCTGAGGTTGGCCGGCTACACCTTC | CASSLRLAGYTF
TRBD1 | 17 | TRBJ2-7 | TRBV10-1 | . | TGCGCCAGCAGTATGGGACAGGGATCCGCGAGCTCCTACGAGCAGTACTTC | CASSMGQGSASSYEQYF
TRBD1 | 14 | TRBJ2-7 | TRBV30 | . | TGTGCCTGGCAGACAGGGGGTTTCACCTACGAGCAGTACTTC | CAWQTGGFTYEQYF
. | 14 | TRBJ1-4 | TRBV5-4 | . | TGTGCCAGCAGCTTTTCGGGACAAGGGGAAAAACTGTTTTTT | CASSFSGQGEKLFF
. | 14 | TRBJ1-2 | TRBV27 | . | TGTGCCAGCCCACTATGGCAGGGGCCCTATGGCTACACCTTC | CASPLWQGPYGYTF
TRBD1 | 13 | TRBJ1-1 | TRBV6-5 | . | TGTGCCAGCAAAAGACAGGGTGACACTGAAGCTTTCTTT | CASKRQGDTEAFF
TRBD2 | 15 | TRBJ2-7 | TRBV6-5 | . | TGTGCCAGCAGTTACTCGATGGGGGGGGGATACGAGCAGTACTTC | CASSYSMGGGYEQYF
TRBD2 | 16 | TRBJ2-7 | TRBV5-4 | . | TGTGCCAGCAGCCCGGCAATAGCGGGGGGTTACTCCGAGCAGTACTTC | CASSPAIAGGYSEQYF
. | 14 | TRBJ1-2 | TRBV6-1 | . | TGTGCCAGCAGTGAACCAGGGGAGGGGTATGGCTACACCTTC | CASSEPGEGYGYTF